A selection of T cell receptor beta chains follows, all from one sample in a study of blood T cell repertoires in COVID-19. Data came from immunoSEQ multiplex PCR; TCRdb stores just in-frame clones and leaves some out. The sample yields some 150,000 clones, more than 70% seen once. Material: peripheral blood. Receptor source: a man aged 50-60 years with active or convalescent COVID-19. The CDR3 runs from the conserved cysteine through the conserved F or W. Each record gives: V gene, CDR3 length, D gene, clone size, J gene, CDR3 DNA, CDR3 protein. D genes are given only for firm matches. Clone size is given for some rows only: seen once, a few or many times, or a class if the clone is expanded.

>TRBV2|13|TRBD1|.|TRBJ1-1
TGTGCCAGCAGTCCCGGGACAGGGACTGAAGCTTTCTTT
CASSPGTGTEAFF
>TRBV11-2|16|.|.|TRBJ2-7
TGTGCCAGCAGCCCCCGGGTCGAAGTAATCACCTACGAGCAGTACTTC
CASSPRVEVITYEQYF
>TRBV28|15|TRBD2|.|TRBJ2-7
TGTGCCAGCAGTTTATGGGAAGCGGGGCCCTACGAGCAGTACTTC
CASSLWEAGPYEQYF
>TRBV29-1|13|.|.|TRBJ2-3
TGCAGCCCCCCGGAGCTTAGCACAGATACGCAGTATTTT
CSPPELSTDTQYF
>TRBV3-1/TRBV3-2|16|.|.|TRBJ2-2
TGTGCCAGCAGCCAAGATAGCGGAGTTAACACCGGGGAGCTGTTTTTT
CASSQDSGVNTGELFF
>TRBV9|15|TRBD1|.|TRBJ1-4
TGTGCCAGCAGCCGCGCCGGGACAGGAGGGCAAAAACTGTTTTTT
CASSRAGTGGQKLFF
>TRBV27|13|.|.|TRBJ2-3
TGTGCCAGCAGTTTAGAGCGTACAGATACGCAGTATTTT
CASSLERTDTQYF
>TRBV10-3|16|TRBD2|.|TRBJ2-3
TGTGCCATCAGTGAGACTAGCGGGAGGGCCACAGATACGCAGTATTTT
CAISETSGRATDTQYF
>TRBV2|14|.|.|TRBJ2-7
TGTGCCAGCAGACATGGACAGAGCTCCTACGAGCAGTACTTC
CASRHGQSSYEQYF
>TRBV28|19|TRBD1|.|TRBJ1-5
TGTGCCAGCAGTTTCCCCCCCGGGACAGGGAGCGGTTTAAGCCAGCCCCAGCATTTT
CASSFPPGTGSGLSQPQHF
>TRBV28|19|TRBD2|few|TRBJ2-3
TGTGCCAGCAGTTCCTCTCTGACTAGCGGGATACGAGGCACAGATACGCAGTATTTT
CASSSSLTSGIRGTDTQYF
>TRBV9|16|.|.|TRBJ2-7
TGTGCCAGCAGCGTAGACCCCTCTAGAGGTGCCTACGAGCAGTACTTC
CASSVDPSRGAYEQYF
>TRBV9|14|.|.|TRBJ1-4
TGTGCCAGCAGCGACCCTGGCAGGGATGAAAAACTGTTTTTT
CASSDPGRDEKLFF
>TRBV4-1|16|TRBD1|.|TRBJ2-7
TGCGCCAGCAGCCACGATCCAAGGACAGGGGGCTACGAGCAGTACTTC
CASSHDPRTGGYEQYF
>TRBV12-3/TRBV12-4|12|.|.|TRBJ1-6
TGTGCCAGCAGTCAGGGCCCTACGGCCCTCCACTTT
CASSQGPTALHF
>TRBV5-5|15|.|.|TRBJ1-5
TGTGCCAGCAGCTTGGCAGGGGCAGGCAATCAGCCCCAGCATTTT
CASSLAGAGNQPQHF
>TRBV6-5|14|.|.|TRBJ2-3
TGTGCCAGCAGTTATGACAGGAGCACAGATACGCAGTATTTT
CASSYDRSTDTQYF
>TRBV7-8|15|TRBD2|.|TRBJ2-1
TGTGCCAGCAGCTTCTGGACTAGCGGTTACAATGAGCAGTTCTTC
CASSFWTSGYNEQFF
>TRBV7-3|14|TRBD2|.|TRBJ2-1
TGTGCCAGCAGCCCAGCGGGAGGGCCCAATGAGCAGTTCTTC
CASSPAGGPNEQFF
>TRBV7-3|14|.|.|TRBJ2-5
TGTGCCAGCAGCTTGGCAGGGGCTAAAGAGACCCAGTACTTC
CASSLAGAKETQYF
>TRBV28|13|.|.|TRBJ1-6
TGTGCCAGCAGTTTTGGAGCTAATTCACCCCTCCACTTT
CASSFGANSPLHF
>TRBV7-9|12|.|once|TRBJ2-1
TGTGCCAGCAGCCGAACTAGCCACGAGCAGTTCTTC
CASSRTSHEQFF
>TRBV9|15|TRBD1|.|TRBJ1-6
TGTGCCAGCAGCGCAAGGGACAGGGAGAATTCACCCCTCCACTTT
CASSARDRENSPLHF
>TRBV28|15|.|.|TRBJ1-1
TGTGCCAGCAGTTTACGGACACGGATGAACACTGAAGCTTTCTTT
CASSLRTRMNTEAFF
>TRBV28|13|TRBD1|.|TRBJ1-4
TGTGCCGGACAGGGAGCGGCTAATGAAAAACTGTTTTTT
CAGQGAANEKLFF
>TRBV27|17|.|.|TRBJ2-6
TGTGCCAGCAGTAAATCGACAGTGGGCTCTGGGGCCAACGTCCTGACTTTC
CASSKSTVGSGANVLTF
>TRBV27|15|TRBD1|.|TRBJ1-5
TGTGCCAGCAGTTTTGGGACAGGGGGCAATCAGCCCCAGCATTTT
CASSFGTGGNQPQHF
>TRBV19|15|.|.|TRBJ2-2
TGTGCCAGTAGTAACGCGGTCATGGGTGCCGGGGAGCTGTTTTTT
CASSNAVMGAGELFF
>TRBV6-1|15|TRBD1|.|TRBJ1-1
TGTGCCAGCAGTGAAGTTATTAGGGACAGCACTGAAGCTTTCTTT
CASSEVIRDSTEAFF
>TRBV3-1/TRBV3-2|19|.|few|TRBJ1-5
TGTGCCAGCAGCCAAGATAGCCTTTGCGGACTAATTAGCAATCAGCCCCAGCATTTT
CASSQDSLCGLISNQPQHF
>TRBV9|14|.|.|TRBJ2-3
TGTGCCAGCACCTTATCAGGGAGCACAGATACGCAGTATTTT
CASTLSGSTDTQYF
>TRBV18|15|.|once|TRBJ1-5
TGTGCCAGCTCATACCGACCCCTCGTGAGGGAGCCCCAGCATTTT
CASSYRPLVREPQHF
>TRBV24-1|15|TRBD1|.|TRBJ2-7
TGTGCCACCAGACCGTCGGGGACAGGGTCAGGCGAGCAGTACTTC
CATRPSGTGSGEQYF
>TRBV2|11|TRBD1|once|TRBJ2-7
TGTGCCAGCAGCCGACAGGGTCCTACGGGCTTC
CASSRQGPTGF
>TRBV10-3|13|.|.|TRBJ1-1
TGTGCCATCAGGCAGGGTTGGAACACTGAAGCTTTCTTT
CAIRQGWNTEAFF
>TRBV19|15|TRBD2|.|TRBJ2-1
TGTGCCAGTTCCCCGACTAGCGGGAAGTATGAGGAGCAGTTCTTC
CASSPTSGKYEEQFF
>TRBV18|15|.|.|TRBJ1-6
TGTGCCAGCTCCACTACCGACAGCTCCAATTCACCCCTCCACTTT
CASSTTDSSNSPLHF
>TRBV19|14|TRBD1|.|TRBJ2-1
TGTGCCAGTACTACAGGGGTCTTCGGCAATGAGCAGTTCTTC
CASTTGVFGNEQFF
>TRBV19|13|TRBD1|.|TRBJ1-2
TGTGCCAGTAGTATAGTAGGGGGCGGTGGCTACACCTTC
CASSIVGGGGYTF
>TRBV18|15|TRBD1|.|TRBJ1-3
TGTGCCAGCTCACCGACAGGGGGCTCTGGAAACACCATATATTTT
CASSPTGGSGNTIYF
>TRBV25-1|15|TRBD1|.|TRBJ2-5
TGTGCCAGCGGGTCACCGGGACAGGGATGGGAGACCCAGTACTTC
CASGSPGQGWETQYF